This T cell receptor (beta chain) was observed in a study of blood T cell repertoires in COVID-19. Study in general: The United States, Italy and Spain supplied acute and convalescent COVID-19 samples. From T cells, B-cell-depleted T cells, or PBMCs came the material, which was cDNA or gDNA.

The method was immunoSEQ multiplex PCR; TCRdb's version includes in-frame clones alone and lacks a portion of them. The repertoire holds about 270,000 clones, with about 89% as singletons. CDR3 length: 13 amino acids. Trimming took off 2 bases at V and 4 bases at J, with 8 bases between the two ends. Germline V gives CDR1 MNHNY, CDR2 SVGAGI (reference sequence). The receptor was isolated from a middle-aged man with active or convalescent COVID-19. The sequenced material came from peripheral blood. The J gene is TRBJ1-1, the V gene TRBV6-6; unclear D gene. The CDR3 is CASSYVEGTEAFF. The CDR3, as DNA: TGTGCCAGCAGTTACGTGGAGGGCACTGAAGCTTTCTTT.